This TCR beta chain came from a study of human T cells and chemical hapten exposure. The CDR3 has 13 residues. The V end lost 4 bases, the J end lost 0 bases, and 6 bases lay between the germline ends. The germline V gene encodes CDR1 LGHNT and CDR2 FRNRAP. TCRdb used MiXCR to reprocess the RACE reads, holding one entry per CDR3 protein. The repertoire has 65,000 to 90,000 distinct CDR3 sequences, around 13% of them found once; the top ten carry roughly 4.9%. Noted time point: pre-sensitization, week 0. The treatment: therapeutic diphenylcyclopropenone sensitization with weekly scalp DPC. V is TRBV12-5 and J is TRBJ1-2; no reliable D call. The starting material was whole blood, obtained in connection with sensitization to the hapten diphenylcyclopropenone (DPC). This receptor was identified in a woman aged 45-65 years with alopecia areata. Some clones in this sample may be carry-over from other donors' samples. In nucleotides, the CDR3 is TGTGCTAGTGGTTCCGGGGCTAACTATGGCTACACCTTC. Encoded protein: CASGSGANYGYTF.